Following are 31 T cell receptor beta chains from one sample sequenced in a study of response to subunit inactivated influenza vaccine. In TCRdb, the RT-PCR reads were re-called with MiXCR into one record per CDR3 protein. This table has roughly 500,000 distinct CDR3 sequences, 16% appearing once. The starting material was CD4+ T cells sorted from PBMCs, obtained around 25 months after vaccination. These receptors originate from a man aged 45 to 75 who received an inactivated influenza vaccine.

As to this clonotype: A clone one base away is much larger, so this may be a read error. The CDR3 region is CASSGYSYEQYF. CDR3 sequence (DNA): TGTGCCAGCAGCGGGTACTCCTACGAGCAGTACTTC. This sequence joins TRBV13 and TRBJ2-7; no firm D call. Trimming shortened V by 5 bases and J by 0 bases, and 5 bases separated the two germline ends. Germline lookup yields CDR1 PRHDT and CDR2 FYEKMQ (reference sequence). The CDR3 runs 12 residues.

This clonotype was seen ten or more times. The chain employs TRBV15 and TRBJ1-5; D unclear. Trimming took off 5 bases at V and 6 bases at J, with 14 bases between the two ends. Germline values: CDR1 LNHNV, CDR2 YYDKDF (reference sequence). This CDR3 has 14 amino acids. CDR3 nucleotide sequence: TGTGCCACCAGCCACAGCGACTCCAGTCAGCCCCAGCATTTT. Protein: CATSHSDSSQPQHF.

J is TRBJ2-5 and V is TRBV11-2; 9 nucleotides match TRBD2. The length of the CDR3 is 15 residues. With 1 base clipped from V and 7 bases from J, the junction kept 7 bases outside the gene matches. Germline loops: CDR1 SGHAT, CDR2 FQNNGV. Written as DNA, the CDR3 is TGTGCCAGCAGCTTAGGCGTAGCGGGAGCGGGGACCCAGTACTTC. Encoded protein: CASSLGVAGAGTQYF.

There are a few counts of this clonotype. This chain uses TRBV9 with TRBJ2-1; 8 bases line up with TRBD1. The CDR3 length is 15 residues. Germline trimming cut 0 bases from V and 8 bases from J; bases unmatched to any gene: 7. The germline gives CDR1 SGDLS, CDR2 YYNGEE. This CDR3 is CASSVALTGVDEQFF. CDR3 nucleotides: TGTGCCAGCAGCGTAGCTTTGACAGGGGTCGATGAGCAGTTCTTC.

This clonotype was detected a few times. CDR3 nucleotides: TGTGCCAGCAGTTTAGGGGCCGCCGCAAGCACAGATACGCAGTATTTT. As protein: CASSLGAAASTDTQYF. V gene TRBV12-3 or TRBV12-4 combines with J gene TRBJ2-3; no clear D. V shed 1 base and J shed 0 bases, with 11 bases lying between them. The CDR3 is 16 residues long.

The chain joins TRBV11-2 to TRBJ1-1; D perhaps matches TRBD1 (6 bases). From germline, CDR1 is SGHAT and CDR2 FQNNGV. V lost 5 bases and J lost 1, with 14 bases in between. CDR3 size: 15 residues. This CDR3 reads CASSPDRLENTEAFF. The CDR3 region has the DNA TGTGCCAGCAGCCCCGACAGGTTAGAGAACACTGAAGCTTTCTTT.

The chain combines TRBV20-1 with TRBJ1-5, with D perhaps matching TRBD1 (6 bases). V lost 3 bases, J lost 7 bases, and 16 bases lay in between. This CDR3 region has 14 residues. The germline gives CDR1 DFQATT, CDR2 SNEGSKA (reference sequence). The CDR3 nucleotides are TGCAGTGCTAGCGAGGACAGTCTGGGGCAGCCCCAGCATTTT. It yields the protein CSASEDSLGQPQHF.

This chain uses TRBV27 with TRBJ2-1; TRBD2 matches at 8 bases. This CDR3 has 15 residues. The V segment lost 5 bases and the J segment 6 bases; nucleotides outside the gene matches: 9. The germline gives CDR1 MNHEY, CDR2 SMNVEV (reference sequence). The CDR3 DNA reads as TGTGCCAGCAGTCCACCGGGACTAGGGTCCAATGAGCAGTTCTTC. Its protein product is CASSPPGLGSNEQFF.

V and J are TRBV29-1 and TRBJ2-2; maybe TRBD2 (6 bases). V dropped 6 bases and J dropped 1 base, with 12 bases sitting between them. The CDR3 is 14 residues long. Germline CDR1 is SQVTM and CDR2 is ANQGSEA. The CDR3 region has the DNA TGCAGCGTGACGGGGGATCTGAACACCGGGGAGCTGTTTTTT. It translates to CSVTGDLNTGELFF.

The chain joins TRBV7-6 to TRBJ2-2, with D possibly being TRBD2 (5 bases). The V gene lost 2 bases and the J gene lost 4 bases, with 17 bases spanning the gap. CDR3 size: 17 residues. From germline, CDR1 is SGHVS and CDR2 FNYEAQ. The CDR3 is CASSLKRDYRSTGELFF. The CDR3 nucleotides read TGTGCCAGCAGCTTAAAACGGGATTATCGAAGCACCGGGGAGCTGTTTTTT.

The chain uses TRBV7-2 and TRBJ2-7; the D gene could be TRBD1 or TRBD2 (5 bases each). The germline V gene has CDR1 SGHTA and CDR2 FQGNSA. The ends were cut back, 1 base at V and 3 bases at J, with 13 bases in the middle. The CDR3 length is 15 residues. CDR3 nucleotide sequence: TGTGCCAGCAGCTTAGTGGGGGACGTCAACTACGAGCAGTACTTC. This translates into CASSLVGDVNYEQYF.

This clonotype was recorded a few times. J is TRBJ1-3 and V is TRBV9; D possibly corresponds to TRBD1 (6 bases). There are 14 residues in the CDR3. Germline CDR1 SGDLS, CDR2 YYNGEE. Between the trimmed V and J ends, which lost 5 bases and 2 bases, there was a span of 11 bases. The CDR3 region is CASSAGTPGNTIYF. The CDR3 DNA is TGTGCCAGCAGTGCCGGGACACCTGGAAACACCATATATTTT.

The chain links TRBV29-1 to TRBJ2-7; 12 nucleotides agree with TRBD2. Per germline, CDR1 SQVTM and CDR2 ANQGSEA. This CDR3 contains 13 residues. Germline trimming cut 7 bases from V and 6 bases from J; bases unmatched to any gene: 7. The CDR3, as DNA: TGCAGCGGTATACTAGCGGGAGGCTCCGAGCAGTACTTC. It translates to CSGILAGGSEQYF.

This chain links TRBV28 with TRBJ2-2; 10 bases match TRBD2. Germline lookup yields CDR1 MDHEN and CDR2 SYDVKM. Trimming took 3 bases from V and 4 from J; bases not matched to a gene: 5. The CDR3 is 16 amino acids. The CDR3 loop is CASSFSGRAFTGELFF. The CDR3 region has the DNA TGTGCCAGCAGTTTCAGCGGGAGGGCCTTCACCGGGGAGCTGTTTTTT.

Ten or more counts support this clonotype. The chain combines TRBV10-3 with TRBJ1-2; possibly TRBD1 for D (5 bases). V was cut by 2 bases and J by 1 base, with 5 bases left in between. The CDR3 is 13 amino acids. Germline assignment: CDR1 ENHRY and CDR2 SYGVKD. The CDR3 sequence: CAISEDSNYGYTF. DNA of the CDR3: TGTGCCATCAGTGAGGACAGTAACTATGGCTACACCTTC.

This clonotype has just a few counts. The chain couples TRBV12-3 or TRBV12-4 to TRBJ2-5; 10 bases match TRBD2. The CDR3 has 16 amino acids. With 5 bases clipped from V and 5 bases from J, the junction kept 11 bases outside the gene matches. The CDR3 is CASSLRASGSLETQYF. CDR3 DNA: TGTGCCAGCAGTCTTCGCGCTAGCGGGAGTCTTGAGACCCAGTACTTC.

A few counts support this clonotype. The chain is built from TRBV12-3 or TRBV12-4 and TRBJ2-7, with D perhaps being TRBD1 or TRBD2 (5 bases each). Trimming shortened V by 6 bases and J by 6 bases, and 9 bases separated the two germline ends. The CDR3 consists of 11 residues. CDR3 coding DNA: TGTGCCAGCAGGAGGGGTGGCGAGCAGTACTTC. It translates to CASRRGGEQYF.

The gene calls are TRBV9 and TRBJ2-1; no reliable D call. This CDR3 spans 14 amino acids. The germline gives CDR1 SGDLS, CDR2 YYNGEE. V lost 0 bases and J 9 bases, leaving 13 bases between the germline ends. CDR3 bases: TGTGCCAGCAGCGTAGTAGTGGGCTTTGGTGAGCAGTTCTTC. It is translated as CASSVVVGFGEQFF.

V is TRBV20-1 and J is TRBJ1-2; D remains unclear. V was cut by 1 base and J by 4 bases, with 13 bases left in between. The CDR3 is made up of 14 amino acids. Germline loops: CDR1 DFQATT, CDR2 SNEGSKA (reference sequence). As DNA, the CDR3 is TGCAGTGCTAGAGTTGGCAGCTATGGCTATGGCTACACCTTC. Translated: CSARVGSYGYGYTF.

Ten or more counts support this clonotype. J is TRBJ1-1 and V is TRBV28; TRBD1 might be the D (6 bases). From germline, CDR1 is MDHEN and CDR2 SYDVKM. V was trimmed by 8 bases and J by 4 bases, leaving 14 bases between them. The CDR3 totals 13 residues. The CDR3 is CASRGGGGTEAFF. DNA of the CDR3: TGTGCCAGCCGCGGGGGAGGGGGCACTGAAGCTTTCTTT.

This clonotype was counted only a few times. The chain combines TRBV5-1 with TRBJ1-1; 8 nucleotides line up with TRBD1. The CDR3 is made up of 15 amino acids. Germline-derived CDR1 and CDR2 are SGHRS and YFSETQ. The J segment lost 1 base and the V segment lost 4 bases, leaving 6 bases of the junction unmatched. DNA of the CDR3: TGCGCCAGCAGCCCGGACAGGGCTAGGAACACTGAAGCTTTCTTT. Protein: CASSPDRARNTEAFF.

The chain couples TRBV20-1 to TRBJ2-4; possible D gene TRBD1, 6 bases. CDR1 is DFQATT and CDR2 is SNEGSKA in the germline V gene (reference sequence). Trimming took 5 bases from V and 0 from J, leaving 14 bases between them. The CDR3 is 15 amino acids. CDR3 nucleotide sequence: TGCAGTGCTTCACAGGGAGCCCTAGCCAAAAACATTCAGTACTTC. This encodes CSASQGALAKNIQYF.

The count of this clonotype is one. The J gene is TRBJ2-7, the V gene TRBV29-1; D is unresolved. Germline CDR1 and CDR2: SQVTM and ANQGSEA. Trimming took 7 bases from V and 5 from J, leaving 15 bases between them. This CDR3 contains 12 residues. The CDR3 reads CSGGRAAHEQYF. DNA for the CDR3: TGCAGCGGCGGACGTGCCGCCCACGAGCAGTACTTC.

This clonotype was counted only a few times. The chain has TRBV20-1 and TRBJ2-1; the match to TRBD1 covers 7 bases. The CDR3 spans 15 residues. The J segment lost 2 bases and the V segment lost 6 bases, leaving 10 bases of the junction unmatched. Germline loops: CDR1 DFQATT, CDR2 SNEGSKA (reference sequence). The CDR3 region is CSATQGISPYNEQFF. The DNA of the CDR3 is TGCAGTGCGACACAGGGGATTTCCCCCTACAATGAGCAGTTCTTC.

This clonotype was seen at least ten times. This chain connects TRBV7-6 to TRBJ2-7, with TRBD1 as a possible D gene (6 bases). The germline V gene encodes CDR1 SGHVS and CDR2 FNYEAQ. This CDR3 has 16 amino acids. V was shortened by 1 base and J by 0 bases, with 13 bases between the two germline ends. CDR3: CASSLDAQGLSYEQYF. The CDR3 coding sequence is TGTGCCAGCAGCTTAGATGCACAGGGCCTCTCCTACGAGCAGTACTTC. The complete variable domain, with remaining parts taken from reference TRBV7-6 and TRBJ2-7, reads GAGVSQSPRYKVTKRGQDVALRCDPISGHVSLYWYRQALGQGPEFLTYFNYEAQQDKSGLPNDRFSAERPEGSISTLTIQRTEQRDSAMYRCASSLDAQGLSYEQYFGPGTRLTVT.

This clonotype was seen repeatedly, ten times or more. The chain combines TRBV11-2 with TRBJ2-1; D perhaps matches TRBD2 (6 bases). V was trimmed by 5 bases and J by 2 bases, leaving 13 bases between them. Germline V gene lookup returns CDR1 SGHAT and CDR2 FQNNGV. The CDR3 sequence is 15 residues long. DNA for the CDR3: TGTGCCAGCAGCAGTCTAGCGCGGGCCTACAATGAGCAGTTCTTC. This gives the protein CASSSLARAYNEQFF.

This chain joins TRBV5-6 and TRBJ2-1, with a possible D match to TRBD1 (5 bases). The CDR3 is 14 residues long. Germline V gene lookup returns CDR1 SGHDT and CDR2 YYEEEE. The V end was cut by 0 bases, the J end by 5 bases, with 9 bases between. The CDR3 coding sequence is TGTGCCAGCAGCTTGGACAGGCCTGACAATGAGCAGTTCTTC. Translating it yields CASSLDRPDNEQFF.

This chain links TRBV20-1 with TRBJ1-2; TRBD1 matches at 9 bases. The germline gives CDR1 DFQATT, CDR2 SNEGSKA (reference sequence). The CDR3 totals 16 residues. Trimming removed 6 bases from V and 3 bases from J; junction bases left unmatched: 14. CDR3 DNA: TGCAGTGCCGACGGACAGGGGATTTCAGGAGACTATGGCTACACCTTC. This translates into CSADGQGISGDYGYTF.

This clonotype was seen a single time. This chain uses TRBV11-1 with TRBJ2-5, with D possibly matching TRBD2 (5 bases). With 1 base removed from V and 5 bases from J, the gap between germline ends came to 14 bases. There are 15 residues in the CDR3. Germline V gives CDR1 SGHAT, CDR2 FQDESV (reference sequence). CDR3 in amino acids: CASSLVNSGIETQYF. The CDR3 DNA reads TGTGCCAGCAGCTTAGTGAACAGCGGTATCGAGACCCAGTACTTC. Full variable domain (rest looked up from reference TRBV11-1 and TRBJ2-5): EAEVAQSPRYKITEKSQAVAFWCDPISGHATLYWYRQILGQGPELLVQFQDESVVDDSQLPKDRFSAERLKGVDSTLKIQPAELGDSAMYLCASSLVNSGIETQYFGPGTRLLVL.

The chain uses TRBV25-1 and TRBJ1-6; D remains ambiguous. The CDR3 spans 15 residues. CDR1 MGHDK and CDR2 SYGVNS come from the germline V gene. The V end lost 3 bases, the J end lost 8 bases, and 14 bases lay between the germline ends. DNA for the CDR3: TGTGCCAGCAGTGAGGACGGGGTTTTGGATTCACCCCTCCACTTT. Its translation: CASSEDGVLDSPLHF.

This clonotype has only a few counts. The V call is TRBV27, the J call TRBJ2-6; D ambiguous. This CDR3 is built from 15 residues. Trimming removed 6 bases at V and 0 bases at J, with 9 bases between. The germline V gene has CDR1 MNHEY and CDR2 SMNVEV (reference sequence). CDR3 sequence reads: CASRLQSSGANVLTF. CDR3 bases: TGTGCCAGCAGACTCCAAAGCTCTGGGGCCAACGTCCTGACTTTC.